These 31 T cell receptor beta chains share one sample of origin, sequenced in a study of neurological immune-mediated disorders. From the 5' RACE reads, TCRdb called clonotypes with MiXCR, one entry per CDR3 protein. The table has just under 60,000 distinct CDR3 sequences, approximately 3.5% seen once. Source material: PBMCs. The source is a woman aged 25 to 45 with multiple sclerosis.

Of note for this clonotype: Since a much larger clone is just one base distant, this may be a read error. The chain is built from TRBV20-1 and TRBJ1-4; no definite D call. This CDR3 has 11 amino acids. The germline V gene has CDR1 DFQATT and CDR2 SNEGSKA (reference sequence). The chain's CDR3 is CSAWTDDKLFF. DNA of the CDR3: TGCAGTGCTTGGACGGATGACAAACTGTTTTTT.

This clonotype was counted at least ten times. The rearrangement joins TRBV10-3 to TRBJ2-5, with D possibly being TRBD2 (6 bases). Trimming left V 6 bases short and J 3 bases short, with 14 bases between. Germline CDR1 is ENHRY and CDR2 is SYGVKD. The CDR3 totals 14 residues. The CDR3: CAIRNAGLEETQYF. The CDR3 DNA is TGTGCCATCAGAAACGCGGGGCTCGAAGAGACCCAGTACTTC.

This clonotype was counted ten times or more. The rearrangement uses TRBV20-1 and TRBJ2-3, with 8 bases matching TRBD2. V trimming: 5 bases; J trimming: 6 bases; junction bases outside the gene matches: 10. This CDR3 has 14 residues. The germline gives CDR1 DFQATT, CDR2 SNEGSKA (reference sequence). DNA for the CDR3: TGCAGTGCTCGAGCGGGAGAGTTTCTTGATACGCAGTATTTT. Its protein is CSARAGEFLDTQYF.

This chain connects TRBV14 to TRBJ1-2; no clear D gene. Deletions cut 6 bases from V and 4 bases from J, with 6 bases between. CDR1 and CDR2 from the germline V gene are SGHDN and FVKESK. CDR3 size: 11 residues. CDR3 sequence reads: CASSDSYGYTF. The CDR3 region has the DNA TGTGCCAGCAGTGATAGCTATGGCTACACCTTC.

This clonotype came up many times. The rearrangement uses TRBV11-3 and TRBJ2-7; weak D call: TRBD2 (6 bases). This CDR3 contains 12 residues. The germline CDR1 and CDR2 sequences are SGHNT and YENEEA. The V and J ends lost 5 bases and 5 bases respectively, with 10 bases between them. CDR3 residues: CASSMGGHEQYF. DNA for the CDR3: TGTGCCAGCAGCATGGGAGGTCACGAGCAGTACTTC.

Ten or more counts support this clonotype. This rearrangement joins TRBV5-1 to TRBJ1-1, with D unclear. The CDR3 has 14 amino acids. The V end was cut by 2 bases, the J end by 1 base, with 9 bases between. Germline V gives CDR1 SGHRS, CDR2 YFSETQ. CDR3 sequence (DNA): TGCGCCAGCAGCTTTCAGGCCGGGAACACTGAAGCTTTCTTT. Translation: CASSFQAGNTEAFF.

This clonotype was recorded at least ten times. The rearrangement uses TRBV4-1 and TRBJ2-5; D might be TRBD1 or TRBD2, each matching 7 bases. In germline, CDR1 is MGHRA, CDR2 YSYEKL. V was cut by 1 base and J by 5 bases, with 17 bases left in between. CDR3 length equals 16 residues. The DNA for the CDR3 is TGCGCCAGCAGCCAAGCCCCAGGGGGGCGGGGGGAGACCCAGTACTTC. Its translation is CASSQAPGGRGETQYF.

The table lists this clonotype with a few counts. The junction differs from germline at one of its ends, possibly a read error. This sequence joins TRBV6-6 and TRBJ1-5, with 7 nucleotides matching TRBD1. In germline, CDR1 is MNHNY, CDR2 SVGAGI (reference sequence). This CDR3 is built from 16 residues. CDR3 residues: CASSRHPRGSNQPQNF. CDR3 in DNA: TGTGCCAGCAGTCGACACCCCAGGGGGAGCAATCAGCCCCAGAATTTT.

There are many counts of this clonotype. The gene calls are TRBV2 and TRBJ2-5; D is ambiguous. Germline loops: CDR1 SNHLY, CDR2 FYNNEI. V lost 4 bases and J 1 base, leaving 10 bases between the germline ends. This CDR3 has 14 residues. This CDR3 is CASSVGRSQETQYF. The CDR3 DNA sequence: TGTGCCAGCAGTGTGGGTCGGTCCCAAGAGACCCAGTACTTC.

This clonotype was observed many times. The chain recombines TRBV28 with TRBJ1-4, with D maybe TRBD1 (6 bases). The CDR3 loop spans 15 amino acids. V dropped 3 bases and J dropped 3 bases, with 11 bases sitting between them. Germline CDR1 reads MDHEN; CDR2 reads SYDVKM. The CDR3 region is CASSFSDSPNEKLFF. CDR3 coding DNA: TGTGCCAGCAGTTTCTCGGACAGTCCTAATGAAAAACTGTTTTTT.

This clonotype has ten or more counts. The rearrangement uses TRBV7-2 and TRBJ2-4; D is undetermined. The CDR3 has 14 amino acids. Germline CDR1 is SGHTA and CDR2 is FQGNSA. Trimming shortened V by 0 bases and J by 9 bases, and 12 bases separated the two germline ends. CDR3 region: CASSLASSPSIQYF. The DNA for the CDR3 is TGTGCCAGCAGCTTAGCGTCCAGCCCGAGCATTCAGTACTTC.

A remark on this clonotype: A much larger clone is a single base away; this may be a read error. Because it lacks the conserved phenylalanine or tryptophan at the end, this CDR3 is likely a read error. V gene TRBV12-3 or TRBV12-4 combines with J gene TRBJ1-2, with 8 bases identical to TRBD1. This CDR3 contains 14 residues. V shed 7 bases, J shed 8 bases, and the junction held 12 bases outside the gene matches. Here the CDR3 DNA reads TGTGCCAGCAAACCCCGGACAGGGAGAGAGGGCTACACCTGC. It is translated as CASKPRTGREGYTC.

The table lists this clonotype with many counts. The J gene is TRBJ2-1, the V gene TRBV24-1; 9 nucleotides line up with TRBD2. The V and J ends lost 7 bases and 10 bases, in that order; junction bases with no gene match: 13. Germline CDR1 is KGHDR and CDR2 is SFDVKD. CDR3 length: 15 residues. The CDR3 spells CATSLRGLAGGEQFF. The CDR3 bases are TGTGCCACCAGCCTTAGGGGACTAGCTGGGGGCGAGCAGTTCTTC.

At least ten counts were recorded for this clonotype. The rearrangement joins TRBV5-6 to TRBJ2-3; TRBD2 might be the D (5 bases). In germline, CDR1 is SGHDT, CDR2 YYEEEE. The CDR3 is 14 residues long. Trimming took 3 bases from V and 5 from J, leaving 13 bases between them. DNA for the CDR3: TGTGCCAGCAGCTCCGGTGGTCGGGGAGATACGCAGTATTTT. This codes for CASSSGGRGDTQYF.

The table lists this clonotype with a few counts. This chain links TRBV12-3 or TRBV12-4 with TRBJ1-1; D is unclear. The germline V and J ends were trimmed by 3 bases and 4 bases, with 9 bases remaining between them. The CDR3 is 13 residues long. CDR3 region: CASSFGKSTEAFF. In nucleotides, the CDR3 is TGTGCCAGCAGTTTTGGGAAGAGCACTGAAGCTTTCTTT.

This clonotype was detected only once. This sequence joins TRBV10-1 and TRBJ2-1, with 14 bases lining up with TRBD2. From germline, CDR1 is WNHNN and CDR2 SYGVQD (reference sequence). This CDR3 comprises 15 residues. After removal of 5 bases from V and 4 bases from J, the junction contained 1 base not matched to a gene. The CDR3 coding sequence is TGCGCCAGCAGTCGGACTAGCGGGGGGTACAATGAGCAGTTCTTC. It is translated as CASSRTSGGYNEQFF.

This sequence joins TRBV20-1 and TRBJ2-2; tentative D call: TRBD2 (6 bases). Germline loops: CDR1 DFQATT, CDR2 SNEGSKA (reference sequence). The CDR3 contains 14 residues. The V end was cut by 6 bases, the J end by 0 bases, with 11 bases between. CDR3 in DNA: TGCAGTGCGGCGGGACCCCCGAACACCGGGGAGCTGTTTTTT. It specifies CSAAGPPNTGELFF.

This clonotype was seen at least ten times. The chain links TRBV5-1 to TRBJ1-5; D possibly corresponds to TRBD1 (6 bases). The CDR3 has 13 residues. Germline CDR1 SGHRS, CDR2 YFSETQ. V lost 1 base and J lost 6, with 8 bases in between. The CDR3 DNA follows: TGCGCCAGCAGCTTGCAGGGGAGTCAGCCCCAGCATTTT. Amino acid sequence: CASSLQGSQPQHF.

This clonotype was observed at least ten times. The chain links TRBV20-1 to TRBJ1-1; D not certain. V dropped 3 bases and J dropped 12 bases, with 17 bases sitting between them. This CDR3 comprises 12 residues. Germline CDR1 is DFQATT and CDR2 is SNEGSKA (reference sequence). The CDR3 DNA follows: TGCAGTGCTAGTTTCCGTGGTGGTAAAACTTTCTTT. It specifies CSASFRGGKTFF.

This clonotype was observed at least ten times. The V call is TRBV29-1, the J call TRBJ1-4; tentatively, D is TRBD1 (5 bases). The CDR3 covers 12 residues. CDR1 is SQVTM and CDR2 is ANQGSEA in the germline V gene. V was pared by 7 bases and J by 4 bases, with 10 bases between. CDR3 region: CSGRGGNEKLFF. CDR3 in DNA: TGCAGCGGGCGTGGGGGTAATGAAAAACTGTTTTTT.

Many counts were recorded for this clonotype. This sequence joins TRBV5-6 and TRBJ2-1; D not resolved. Germline loops: CDR1 SGHDT, CDR2 YYEEEE. The CDR3 length is 15 residues. The germline V and J ends were trimmed by 7 bases and 0 bases, with 14 bases remaining between them. CDR3 protein: CASHSKRRSYNEQFF. The CDR3 DNA follows: TGTGCCAGCCACAGCAAAAGACGCTCCTACAATGAGCAGTTCTTC.

This clonotype was detected many times. This sequence joins TRBV6-6 and TRBJ1-4, with no clear D. Germline values: CDR1 MNHNY, CDR2 SVGAGI (reference sequence). The CDR3 contains 16 residues. V was pared by 5 bases and J by 5 bases, with 18 bases between. CDR3 DNA sequence: TGTGCCAGCAGTCCCTTTCCCCCGAAGGTGAATGAAAAACTGTTTTTT. Residues: CASSPFPPKVNEKLFF.

Ten or more counts support this clonotype. This sequence joins TRBV5-5 and TRBJ2-5; D not resolved. V lost 0 bases and J lost 1, with 7 bases in between. Germline assignment: CDR1 SGHKS and CDR2 YYEKEE (reference sequence). This CDR3 region has 14 residues. DNA for the CDR3: TGTGCCAGCAGCTTGGTACTTCCCCAAGAGACCCAGTACTTC. Its protein product is CASSLVLPQETQYF.

Many counts were recorded for this clonotype. The chain links TRBV3-1 to TRBJ2-1, with 8 positions matching TRBD2. Germline CDR1 is LGHDT and CDR2 is YNNKEL (reference sequence). The trim removed 1 base at V and 7 bases at J, leaving 12 bases unmatched. The CDR3 extends over 17 amino acids. In DNA, the CDR3 is TGTGCCAGCAGCCAAGGGCTAGCGGGCCTAAAAGGGAATGAGCAGTTCTTC. This codes for CASSQGLAGLKGNEQFF.

This clonotype was seen only a few times. A much larger clone lies a single base off, so this may be a read error. V usage is TRBV20-1 and J usage is TRBJ2-1; the D is unclear. Looked up from germline, CDR1 is DFQATT and CDR2 is SNEGSKA (reference sequence). The CDR3 consists of 14 residues. In DNA form, the CDR3 reads TGCAAGGTCGCGGTCGCTAGAGGTTACAATGAGCAGTTCTTC. The encoded protein is CKVAVARGYNEQFF.

This clonotype has at least ten counts. The rearrangement uses TRBV5-1 and TRBJ2-2; tentative D call: TRBD2 (6 bases). Germline values: CDR1 SGHRS, CDR2 YFSETQ. This CDR3 is built from 17 residues. V was pared by 1 base and J by 1 base, with 14 bases between. This CDR3 is CASSLYPRERNTGELFF. CDR3 DNA sequence: TGCGCCAGCAGCTTGTACCCCCGGGAGAGGAACACCGGGGAGCTGTTTTTT.

This clonotype was seen ten or more times. J is TRBJ2-5 and V is TRBV5-6, with 8 bases that match TRBD2. Germline V gene data show CDR1 as SGHDT and CDR2 as YYEEEE. The CDR3 length is 14 residues. The trim removed 2 bases at V and 5 bases at J, leaving 5 bases unmatched. CDR3 region: CASSFREGRETQYF. The CDR3 DNA follows: TGTGCCAGCAGCTTCCGGGAGGGTCGGGAGACCCAGTACTTC. The variable domain in full, completed from reference TRBV5-6 and TRBJ2-5, reads DAGVTQSPTHLIKTRGQQVTLRCSPKSGHDTVSWYQQALGQGPQFIFQYYEEEERQRGNFPDRFSGHQFPNYSSELNVNALLLGDSALYLCASSFREGRETQYFGPGTRLLVL.

This clonotype was counted many times. This chain connects TRBV7-3 to TRBJ2-1, with 8 bases matching TRBD1. This CDR3 is 15 amino acids long. Germline CDR1 and CDR2: SGHTA and FQGTGA. V lost 6 bases and J lost 2; bases outside the gene matches: 6. CDR3 region: CASRGGTGPYNEQFF. CDR3 sequence (DNA): TGTGCCAGCAGAGGGGGGACAGGTCCCTACAATGAGCAGTTCTTC. Based on the CDR3 plus reference TRBV7-3 and TRBJ2-1, the full variable domain is GAGVSQTPSNKVTEKGKYVELRCDPISGHTALYWYRQSLGQGPEFLIYFQGTGAADDSGLPNDRFFAVRPEGSVSTLKIQRTERGDSAVYLCASRGGTGPYNEQFFGPGTRLTVL.

This clonotype was counted many times. The chain has TRBV5-6 and TRBJ2-1; D unresolved. This CDR3 is 13 amino acids long. V lost 5 bases and J 1 base, leaving 7 bases between the germline ends. Per germline, CDR1 SGHDT and CDR2 YYEEEE. CDR3 protein: CASSRASYNEQFF. In DNA form, the CDR3 reads TGTGCCAGCAGTCGCGCATCCTACAATGAGCAGTTCTTC.

The V call is TRBV6-5, the J call TRBJ2-2; tentatively, D is TRBD2 (5 bases). The germline V and J ends were trimmed by 1 base and 3 bases, with 9 bases remaining between them. In germline, CDR1 is MNHEY, CDR2 SVGAGI. The CDR3 extends over 15 amino acids. The CDR3 coding sequence is TGTGCCAGCAGTTACTTCGGGGTAGACACCGGGGAGCTGTTTTTT. This translates into CASSYFGVDTGELFF.

Only a few counts were recorded for this clonotype. A read error is possible here, since a much larger clone lies one base away. Because the CDR3 is missing its conserved closing phenylalanine or tryptophan, this is likely a read error. The V call is TRBV24-1, the J call TRBJ1-2; possibly TRBD1 for D (5 bases). Trimming shortened V by 2 bases and J by 7 bases, and 10 bases separated the two germline ends. The CDR3 spans 13 residues. Germline assignment: CDR1 KGHDR and CDR2 SFDVKD. The CDR3 is CATSDSTRGGYTC. The CDR3 DNA sequence: TGTGCCACCAGTGATTCGACGAGGGGTGGCTACACCTGC.